The clone carrying this T cell receptor beta chain was counted once. The CDR3 covers 17 residues. Germline V lookup: CDR1 LGHNT, CDR2 FRNRAP. Germline trimming cut 2 bases from V and 6 bases from J; bases unmatched to any gene: 10. The authors' processing: Reference gene primer amplification gave estimated nucleated cell counts. Produced via immunoSEQ multiplex PCR; TCRdb's table is partial and in-frame only. That table supplies the V and J calls and clone size; D and trimming were determined from the DNA. In the table there are 200,000 to 250,000 clones, over 80% of which are singletons. These data belong to a study of blood T cell repertoires in COVID-19. Study in general: Specimens from acute and convalescent COVID-19 originated in the United States, Italy and Spain.

The TCR originated in a man aged 30 to 45 with COVID-19, enrolled during active disease. The chain links TRBV12-5 to TRBJ2-2; the match to TRBD2 covers 9 bases. Sequencing was performed on peripheral blood. The CDR3: CASGLPAESGRSGELFF. The CDR3 bases are TGTGCTAGTGGTTTGCCCGCTGAAAGCGGGAGGTCCGGGGAGCTGTTTTTT.